This section outlines one T cell receptor (beta chain) sequence together with its context. In the source study's methods: Amplification with reference gene primers provided the estimates of nucleated cell counts. Assay: immunoSEQ multiplex PCR; the TCRdb copy retains only in-frame clones and omits some. The V and J calls and clone size are taken from that table; D and trimming were inferred from the DNA. The table shows roughly 90,000 clones, with roughly 88% occurring only once. The data were taken from a study of blood T cell repertoires in COVID-19. Overall study: The United States, Italy and Spain provided the acute and convalescent COVID-19 samples.

Sequenced input: peripheral blood. The TCR originated in a human donor in a cohort sampled during active COVID-19.

CDR3 loop: CASSRTGRMGTQYF. In DNA form, the CDR3 reads TGTGCCAGCAGCAGGACTGGTCGTATGGGGACCCAGTACTTC. The rearrangement uses TRBV7-3 and TRBJ2-5; TRBD2 might be the D (5 bases). The germline gives CDR1 SGHTA, CDR2 FQGTGA. V was clipped by 5 bases and J by 7 bases, with 17 bases between them. CDR3 length: 14 amino acids.